This T cell receptor (beta chain) was sequenced during a study of shared clonotypes between healthy human individuals. The V end lost 3 bases, the J end lost 0 bases, and 6 bases lay between the germline ends. The CDR3 runs 14 residues. Germline CDR1 reads MDHEN; CDR2 reads SYDVKM. Each PCR replicate from the sorted subsets contained around 0.2 ug DNA, which is about 30,000 T cell genomes. Study processing details: ImmunoSEQ output held junction-only sequences without quality scores, so filtering differed. Generated by immunoSEQ multiplex PCR, the TCRdb table keeps only in-frame clones and is missing some. That table furnishes V, J and clone size, whereas the DNA furnished D and trimming. The repertoire holds over 1.5 million clones, about 98% seen once, with approximately 0.44% in the top ten. Participating donors were healthy, HIV-negative adults free of recent acute infections or vaccinations.

What was sequenced was naive CD4+ T cells sorted from blood. This sample's subset: CD45RA+ positively selected. The sequence came from a man aged 25 to 45 in good health. V gene TRBV28 combines with J gene TRBJ1-5; D not resolved. The CDR3 DNA reads as TGTGCCAGCAGTTTCGGCATTAGCAATCAGCCCCAGCATTTT. It specifies CASSFGISNQPQHF.